The 13 T cell receptor beta chains listed next were all sequenced from one sample in a study of T-cell reconstitution after alpha-beta-depleted transplantation in children. The authors prepared the TCRbeta library with unique molecular identifiers. Each CDR3 protein gets one entry after TCRdb re-called the PCR reads with MiXCR. There are about 980,000 distinct CDR3 sequences in the sample; 25% to 30% occur only once, and more than 25% lies in the top ten. The sample in question was PBMCs, mostly from graft donor cells, obtained 360 days after TCRalphabeta/CD19-depleted stem cell transplant. The receptor set was obtained from a boy under two years old who had a stem cell transplant for SCID, so the T cells may come from the graft donor.

The count of this clonotype is one. The CDR3, as DNA: TGTGCCACCAGTGAATCCGGGACAGGGAGCTCCTACGAGCAGTACTTC. Protein product: CATSESGTGSSYEQYF. The chain recombines TRBV24-1 with TRBJ2-7, with 9 bases fitting TRBD1. The CDR3 is made up of 16 amino acids. V shed 4 bases, J shed 0 bases, and the junction held 6 bases outside the gene matches. Germline lookup yields CDR1 KGHDR and CDR2 SFDVKD.

The chain couples TRBV29-1 to TRBJ2-5, with TRBD2 matching 8 bases. Looked up from germline, CDR1 is SQVTM and CDR2 is ANQGSEA. The CDR3 runs 18 residues. J gave up 1 base and V 4 bases, and 17 bases lay outside the gene matches. The CDR3 coding sequence is TGCAGCGTTGGTGGCGCGGGGGGTGGCACCATCCTCCAAGAGACCCAGTACTTC. Protein sequence: CSVGGAGGGTILQETQYF.

This clonotype has only a few counts. The chain has TRBV13 and TRBJ2-1, with 10 nucleotides matching TRBD1. The CDR3 is 15 residues long. CDR1 PRHDT and CDR2 FYEKMQ come from the germline V gene (reference sequence). V dropped 5 bases and J dropped 6; count of bases not matched to a gene: 7. The CDR3 DNA follows: TGTGCCAGCAGCCTACCGGGACAGGGGATCAATGAGCAGTTCTTC. This sequence encodes CASSLPGQGINEQFF.

This chain uses TRBV12-3 or TRBV12-4 with TRBJ1-5; possible D gene TRBD1, 5 bases. The CDR3 totals 15 residues. V was trimmed by 8 bases and J by 1 base, leaving 15 bases between them. The CDR3 spells CASRTTVGSNQPQHF. CDR3 bases: TGTGCCAGCCGGACAACCGTGGGGAGCAATCAGCCCCAGCATTTT.

This clonotype was recorded at least ten times. The chain recombines TRBV5-1 with TRBJ2-1; a weak D match, TRBD2 (5 bases). The germline CDR1 and CDR2 sequences are SGHRS and YFSETQ. Trimming stripped 1 base from V and 9 bases from J, with 8 bases between. This CDR3 region has 12 residues. CDR3 protein: CASSLRTGEQFF. In DNA, the CDR3 is TGCGCCAGCAGCTTGAGGACTGGTGAGCAGTTCTTC. Looking up the rest from reference TRBV5-1 and TRBJ2-1 gives the full variable domain: KAGVTQTPRYLIKTRGQQVTLSCSPISGHRSVSWYQQTPGQGLQFLFEYFSETQRNKGNFPGRFSGRQFSNSRSEMNVSTLELGDSALYLCASSLRTGEQFFGPGTRLTVL.

In DNA, the CDR3 is TGTGCCACCAGCAGGGCCGGGACAGGGGGGTATCAGCCCCAGCATTTT. Translated: CATSRAGTGGYQPQHF. This chain links TRBV15 with TRBJ1-5; 11 nucleotides agree with TRBD1. Germline CDR1 is LNHNV and CDR2 is YYDKDF (reference sequence). The ends lost 3 bases at V and 5 bases at J; junction bases unmatched: 6. The CDR3 has 16 amino acids.

The chain is built from TRBV5-1 and TRBJ2-3, with TRBD2 identical over 8 bases. The junction had 10 bases not matched to a gene; V was cut back by 0 bases and J by 7 bases. In germline, CDR1 is SGHRS, CDR2 YFSETQ. The CDR3 has 16 amino acids. As DNA, the CDR3 is TGCGCCAGCAGCTTGGAAGCGGGGGCCCAGCCAAATACGCAGTATTTT. Translation: CASSLEAGAQPNTQYF.

In its sample, this clonotype was seen a few times. The chain is built from TRBV20-1 and TRBJ1-3; D ambiguous. From germline, CDR1 is DFQATT and CDR2 SNEGSKA (reference sequence). Trimming cost V 3 bases and J 8 bases, with 11 bases left between them. There are 12 residues in the CDR3. CDR3 amino acids: CSARDGRDTIYF. Written as DNA, the CDR3 is TGCAGTGCTAGGGACGGCCGAGACACCATATATTTT.

This clonotype was counted a few times. The J gene is TRBJ2-5, the V gene TRBV7-8, with 8 bases identical to TRBD1. CDR3 length: 17 residues. The trim removed 1 base at V and 3 bases at J, leaving 10 bases unmatched. The germline CDR1 and CDR2 sequences are SGHVS and FQNEAQ. As DNA, the CDR3 is TGTGCCAGCAGCTTAGTTACGATTCGGGACAGGAAAGAGACCCAGTACTTC. It encodes CASSLVTIRDRKETQYF.

This chain uses TRBV9 with TRBJ2-5; the D is unclear. The CDR3 has 14 amino acids. V lost 7 bases to trimming and J lost 2 bases, with 15 bases between them. Germline V lookup: CDR1 SGDLS, CDR2 YYNGEE. CDR3: CASGVQDGQETQYF. The CDR3, as DNA: TGTGCCAGCGGAGTGCAGGACGGTCAAGAGACCCAGTACTTC.

This clonotype was picked up a small number of times. The chain combines TRBV28 with TRBJ2-7; weak D call: TRBD1 (5 bases). CDR3 size: 14 residues. Per germline, CDR1 MDHEN and CDR2 SYDVKM. Trimming cost V 5 bases and J 3 bases, with 14 bases left between them. CDR3 nucleotide sequence: TGTGCCAGCAGTCCCAGGGTAATGCTCTACGAGCAGTACTTC. Translated: CASSPRVMLYEQYF.

V and J are TRBV5-5 and TRBJ2-5; TRBD1 aligns across 8 bases. V dropped 4 bases and J dropped 3; count of bases not matched to a gene: 5. Germline V lookup: CDR1 SGHKS, CDR2 YYEKEE (reference sequence). The CDR3 extends over 14 amino acids. The CDR3 sequence: CASSPGQVEETQYF. The CDR3 DNA reads TGTGCCAGCAGCCCGGGACAGGTCGAAGAGACCCAGTACTTC.

This clonotype was detected only a few times. The chain carries TRBV7-2 and TRBJ2-3; D may be TRBD1 (5 bases). Per germline, CDR1 SGHTA and CDR2 FQGNSA. V lost 2 bases and J lost 2, with 14 bases in between. The CDR3 covers 16 residues. In DNA form, the CDR3 reads TGTGCCAGCAGCTTAAGCTCGACAGCCACCACAGATACGCAGTATTTT. This sequence encodes CASSLSSTATTDTQYF.